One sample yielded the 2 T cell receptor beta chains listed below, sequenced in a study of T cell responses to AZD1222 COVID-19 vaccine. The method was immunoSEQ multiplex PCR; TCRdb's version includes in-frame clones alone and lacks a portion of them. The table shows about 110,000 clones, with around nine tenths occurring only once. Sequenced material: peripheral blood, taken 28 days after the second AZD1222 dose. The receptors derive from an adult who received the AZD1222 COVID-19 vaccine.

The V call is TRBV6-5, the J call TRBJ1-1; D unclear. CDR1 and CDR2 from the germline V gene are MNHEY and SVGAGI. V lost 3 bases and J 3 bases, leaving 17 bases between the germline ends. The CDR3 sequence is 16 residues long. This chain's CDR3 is CASSYDRGDGDTEAFF. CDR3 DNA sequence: TGTGCCAGCAGTTATGACCGGGGAGACGGAGACACTGAAGCTTTCTTT.

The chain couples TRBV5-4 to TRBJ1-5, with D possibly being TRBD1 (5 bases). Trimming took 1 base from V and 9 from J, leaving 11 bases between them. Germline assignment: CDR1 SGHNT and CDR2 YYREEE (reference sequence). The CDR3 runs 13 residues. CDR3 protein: CASSLFGGGPQHF. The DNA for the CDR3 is TGTGCCAGCAGCTTGTTCGGGGGGGGGCCCCAGCATTTT.